This T cell receptor beta chain comes out of a study of control samples from healthy donors and cancer patients. Generated by immunoSEQ multiplex PCR, the TCRdb table keeps only in-frame clones and is missing some. The table records some 79,000 clones, 87% of them present only once. The receptor was isolated from a woman between 45 and 60 years old in good health. The sample consisted of blood.

The CDR3 sequence is CASSMTRRDTQYF. The CDR3 DNA sequence: TGTGCCAGCAGTATGACTAGGAGAGATACGCAGTATTTT. The chain uses TRBV6-5 and TRBJ2-3; possible D gene TRBD2, 6 bases. Germline CDR1 and CDR2: MNHEY and SVGAGI. V dropped 5 bases and J dropped 5 bases, with 11 bases sitting between them. The CDR3 runs 13 residues.